The rows below give T cell receptor beta chains drawn from one sample of a study of cytomegalovirus exposure and HLA in healthy donors. Using immunoSEQ multiplex PCR, the repertoire was profiled, and TCRdb retains in-frame clones only, with some absent. There are under 150,000 clones in the sample; around 72% occur only once, and 1% to 1.5% lies in the top ten. Sequencing used PBMCs. Receptors originate from a woman aged 40 to 55 in good health and CMV-seronegative. Both conserved end residues are part of each CDR3. The D gene is left open where the match is weak. The size entry is marked missing in some rows and otherwise reads once, few, many or a size class.

>.|TRBJ2-7|TRBD1|TRBV5-6
CASNSGQGRYEQYF
TGTGCCAGCAACTCTGGACAGGGACGGTACGAGCAGTACTTC
>.|TRBJ2-5|TRBD1|TRBV5-6
CASKTGGASETQYF
TGTGCCAGTAAAACAGGGGGCGCTTCGGAGACCCAGTACTTC
>.|TRBJ1-2|.|TRBV7-6
CASSTGGNYGYTF
TGTGCCAGCTCTACCGGGGGAAACTATGGCTACACCTTC
>.|TRBJ1-1|.|TRBV7-2
CASSFQNLRGGAFF
TGTGCCAGCAGCTTCCAAAATTTAAGGGGGGGGGCTTTCTTT
>.|TRBJ1-5|TRBD1|TRBV6-6
CASSYPGQGREPQHF
TGTGCCAGCAGTTACCCCGGACAGGGAAGGGAGCCCCAGCATTTT
>.|TRBJ1-1|TRBD1|TRBV14
CASSETGANTEAFF
TGTGCCAGCAGCGAGACAGGGGCGAACACTGAAGCTTTCTTT
>.|TRBJ1-2|TRBD1|TRBV11-2
CASSKTGDDGYTF
TGTGCCAGCAGCAAAACAGGGGATGATGGCTACACCTTC
>.|TRBJ2-6|.|TRBV28
CASSGQGAGANVLTF
TGTGCCAGCTCTGGGCAGGGTGCTGGGGCCAACGTCCTGACTTTC
>.|TRBJ2-3|TRBD2|TRBV5-4
CASSGIGGVLDDTQYF
TGTGCCAGCAGCGGAATCGGGGGGGTCCTGGATGATACGCAGTATTTT
>.|TRBJ2-1|TRBD2|TRBV2
CASTRTSGNEQFF
TGTGCCAGCACCAGGACTAGCGGTAATGAGCAGTTCTTC
>.|TRBJ1-1|TRBD1|TRBV25-1
CASSEAGTGYTEAFF
TGTGCCAGCAGTGAAGCCGGGACAGGGTACACTGAAGCTTTCTTT
>.|TRBJ1-1|TRBD1|TRBV29-1
CSVGTGGSTEAFF
TGCAGCGTAGGGACAGGGGGTAGCACTGAAGCTTTCTTT
>.|TRBJ2-1|.|TRBV28
CASSLGRDRYNEQFF
TGTGCCAGCAGTTTAGGGCGGGACAGATACAATGAGCAGTTCTTC
>.|TRBJ1-6|.|TRBV7-3
CASSLSHRDSPLHF
TGTGCCAGCAGCTTAAGTCATCGGGATTCACCCCTCCACTTT
>.|TRBJ2-3|.|TRBV4-2
CASSQETDTQYF
TGTGCCAGCAGCCAGGAGACGGATACGCAGTATTTT
>.|TRBJ2-1|TRBD2|TRBV19
CASSSNPGLTIRGNNEQFF
TGTGCCAGTAGTTCAAATCCGGGACTAACCATTAGGGGAAACAATGAGCAGTTCTTC
>.|TRBJ1-5|.|TRBV11-2
CASSLWAGGDQPQHF
TGTGCCAGCAGCTTATGGGCAGGAGGAGACCAGCCCCAGCATTTT
>.|TRBJ2-1|.|TRBV18
CASSFKQGAYNEQFF
TGTGCCAGCTCATTTAAACAGGGTGCCTACAATGAGCAGTTCTTC
>.|TRBJ2-1|.|TRBV27
CASSPNRQGGNEQFF
TGTGCCAGCAGTCCCAATCGACAGGGAGGCAATGAGCAGTTCTTC
>once|TRBJ1-1|.|TRBV6-5
CASSTTPKAFF
TGTGCCAGCTCAACTACGCCCAAAGCTTTCTTT
>few|TRBJ2-7|TRBD2|TRBV10-1
CASSDPGLAGNEQYF
TGCGCCAGCAGTGACCCTGGACTAGCGGGGAACGAGCAGTACTTC
>.|TRBJ2-2|TRBD1|TRBV5-1
CASSLREQGAAGELFF
TGCGCCAGCAGCTTGAGGGAACAGGGGGCGGCCGGGGAGCTGTTTTTT
>.|TRBJ1-1|.|TRBV9
CASSVDGQMNTEAFF
TGTGCCAGCAGCGTAGACGGACAGATGAACACTGAAGCTTTCTTT
>.|TRBJ1-5|.|TRBV6-1
CASSEIYPEAPQHF
TGTGCCAGCAGTGAAATTTACCCCGAGGCGCCCCAGCATTTT
>once|TRBJ1-2|.|TRBV7-9
CASSSQGAGYTF
TGTGCCAGCAGCTCACAGGGAGCTGGCTACACCTTC
>.|TRBJ1-1|.|TRBV7-9
CASSAENTEAFF
TGTGCCAGCAGCGCAGAGAACACTGAAGCTTTCTTT
>.|TRBJ1-2|.|TRBV5-1
CASSLAASSLERYTF
TGCGCCAGCAGCCTAGCTGCGAGCTCCTTGGAGCGCTACACCTTC
>.|TRBJ2-2|TRBD2|TRBV15
CATSRERLAGGVGELFF
TGTGCCACCAGCAGAGAGCGACTAGCGGGGGGCGTCGGGGAGCTGTTTTTT
>.|TRBJ1-2|.|TRBV10-3
CAISETVNYGYTF
TGTGCCATCAGTGAGACAGTTAACTATGGCTACACCTTC
>.|TRBJ2-2|.|TRBV5-8
CASSLDITNTGELFF
TGTGCCAGCAGCTTGGACATTACGAACACCGGGGAGCTGTTTTTT